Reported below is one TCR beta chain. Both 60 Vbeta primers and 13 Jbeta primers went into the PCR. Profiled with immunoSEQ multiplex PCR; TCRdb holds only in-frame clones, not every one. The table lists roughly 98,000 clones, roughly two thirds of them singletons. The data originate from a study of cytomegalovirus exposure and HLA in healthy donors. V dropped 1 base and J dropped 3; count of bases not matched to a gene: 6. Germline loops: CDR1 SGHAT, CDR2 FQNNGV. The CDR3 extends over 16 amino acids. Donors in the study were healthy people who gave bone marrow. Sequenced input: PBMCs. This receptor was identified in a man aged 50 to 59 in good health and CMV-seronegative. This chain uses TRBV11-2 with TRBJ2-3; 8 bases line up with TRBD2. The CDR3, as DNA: TGTGCCAGCAGCTTAGGAGCCCGGGGGGGTACAGATACGCAGTATTTT. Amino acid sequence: CASSLGARGGTDTQYF.